Sequencing of this T cell receptor beta chain was carried out in a study of blood T cell repertoires in COVID-19. Whole-study context: The analysed material was cDNA or gDNA that came from T cells, B-cell-depleted T cells, or PBMCs.

Only in-frame clones appear in the TCRdb table, and some are missing; sequencing was by immunoSEQ multiplex PCR. The repertoire holds about 260,000 clones, with 80% to 90% as singletons. Germline V CDR1 and CDR2: MNHEY, SMNVEV (reference sequence). The CDR3 sequence is 16 residues long. The V segment lost 5 bases and the J segment 0 bases; nucleotides outside the gene matches: 10. Sequenced input: peripheral blood. The chain combines TRBV27 with TRBJ2-7, with 7 bases fitting TRBD1. This receptor was identified in a woman in her 70s with COVID-19, enrolled during active disease. The CDR3 spells CASSLTGITFSYEQYF. The DNA for the CDR3 is TGTGCCAGCAGTCTGACAGGGATAACCTTCTCCTACGAGCAGTACTTC.